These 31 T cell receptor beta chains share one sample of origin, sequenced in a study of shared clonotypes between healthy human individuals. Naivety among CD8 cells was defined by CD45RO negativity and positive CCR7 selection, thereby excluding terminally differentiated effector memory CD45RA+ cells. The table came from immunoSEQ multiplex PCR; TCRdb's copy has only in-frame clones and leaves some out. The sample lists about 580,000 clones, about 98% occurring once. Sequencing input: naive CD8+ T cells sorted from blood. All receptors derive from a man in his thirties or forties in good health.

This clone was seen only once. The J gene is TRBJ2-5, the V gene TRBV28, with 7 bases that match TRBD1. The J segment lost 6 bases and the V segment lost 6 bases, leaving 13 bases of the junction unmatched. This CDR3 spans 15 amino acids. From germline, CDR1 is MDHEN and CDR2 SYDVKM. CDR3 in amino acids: CASSQWDSVMKTQYF. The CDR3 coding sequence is TGTGCCAGCAGCCAATGGGACAGCGTTATGAAGACCCAGTACTTC. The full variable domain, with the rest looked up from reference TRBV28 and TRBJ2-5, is DVKVTQSSRYLVKRTGEKVFLECVQDMDHENMFWYRQDPGLGLRLIYFSYDVKMKEKGDIPEGYSVSREKKERFSLILESASTNQTSMYLCASSQWDSVMKTQYFGPGTRLLVL.

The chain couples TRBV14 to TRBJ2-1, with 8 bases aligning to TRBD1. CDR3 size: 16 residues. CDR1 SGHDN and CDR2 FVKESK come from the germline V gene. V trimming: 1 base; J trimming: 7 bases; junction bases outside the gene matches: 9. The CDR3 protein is CASSQGSRQGRNEQFF. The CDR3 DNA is TGTGCCAGCAGCCAAGGGTCTCGACAGGGGAGGAATGAGCAGTTCTTC.

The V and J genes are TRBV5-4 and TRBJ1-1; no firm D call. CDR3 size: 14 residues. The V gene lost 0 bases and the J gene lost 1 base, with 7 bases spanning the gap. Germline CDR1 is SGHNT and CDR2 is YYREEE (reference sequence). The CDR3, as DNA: TGTGCCAGCAGCTTGGTGACGGGGAACACTGAAGCTTTCTTT. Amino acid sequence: CASSLVTGNTEAFF.

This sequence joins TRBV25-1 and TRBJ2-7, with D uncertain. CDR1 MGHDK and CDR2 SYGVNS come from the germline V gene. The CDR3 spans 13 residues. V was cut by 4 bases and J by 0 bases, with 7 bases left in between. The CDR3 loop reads CASSVVSSYEQYF. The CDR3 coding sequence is TGTGCCAGCAGTGTTGTCAGCTCCTACGAGCAGTACTTC.

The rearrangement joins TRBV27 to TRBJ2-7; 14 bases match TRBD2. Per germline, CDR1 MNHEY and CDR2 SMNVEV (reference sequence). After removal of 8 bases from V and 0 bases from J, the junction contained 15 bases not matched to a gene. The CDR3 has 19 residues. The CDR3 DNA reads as TGTGCCAGCTGGTCTCCGACGGGACTAGCGGGAGATACCTCCTACGAGCAGTACTTC. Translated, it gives CASWSPTGLAGDTSYEQYF.

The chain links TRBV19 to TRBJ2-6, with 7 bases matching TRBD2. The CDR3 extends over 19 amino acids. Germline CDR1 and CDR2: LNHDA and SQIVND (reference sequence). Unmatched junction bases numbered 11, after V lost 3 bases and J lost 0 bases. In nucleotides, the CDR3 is TGTGCCAGTAGTATCCTCTGGGCGGGAGCATCCTCTGGGGCCAACGTCCTGACTTTC. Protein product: CASSILWAGASSGANVLTF.

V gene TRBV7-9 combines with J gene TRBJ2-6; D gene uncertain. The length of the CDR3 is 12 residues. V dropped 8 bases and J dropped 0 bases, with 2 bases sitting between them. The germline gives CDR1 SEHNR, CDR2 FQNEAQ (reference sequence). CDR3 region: CASDSGANVLTF. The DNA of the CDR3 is TGTGCCAGCGACTCTGGGGCCAACGTCCTGACTTTC.

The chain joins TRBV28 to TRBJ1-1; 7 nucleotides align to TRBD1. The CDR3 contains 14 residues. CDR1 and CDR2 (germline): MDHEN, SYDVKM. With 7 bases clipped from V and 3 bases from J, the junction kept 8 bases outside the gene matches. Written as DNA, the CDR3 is TGTGCCAGCAAGGGGACAGCAACGGACACTGAAGCTTTCTTT. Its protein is CASKGTATDTEAFF.

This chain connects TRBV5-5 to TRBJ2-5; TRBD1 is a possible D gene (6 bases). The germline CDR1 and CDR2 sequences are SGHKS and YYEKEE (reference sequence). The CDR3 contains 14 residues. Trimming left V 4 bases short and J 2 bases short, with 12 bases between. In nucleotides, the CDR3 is TGTGCCAGCAGCCCCAGGGGAGTTCAAGAGACCCAGTACTTC. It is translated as CASSPRGVQETQYF.

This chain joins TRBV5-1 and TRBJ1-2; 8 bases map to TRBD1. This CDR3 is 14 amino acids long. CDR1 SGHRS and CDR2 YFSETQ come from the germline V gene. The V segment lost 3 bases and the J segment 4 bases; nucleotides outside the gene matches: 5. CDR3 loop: CASSSDRVSYGYTF. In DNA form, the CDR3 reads TGCGCCAGCAGCTCGGACAGGGTCTCCTATGGCTACACCTTC.

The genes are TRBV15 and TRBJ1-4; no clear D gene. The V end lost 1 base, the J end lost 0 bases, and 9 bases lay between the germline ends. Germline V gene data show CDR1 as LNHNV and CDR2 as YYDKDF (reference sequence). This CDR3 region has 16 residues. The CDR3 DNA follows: TGTGCCACCAGCAGAGCAATGAGTCCAACTAATGAAAAACTGTTTTTT. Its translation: CATSRAMSPTNEKLFF.

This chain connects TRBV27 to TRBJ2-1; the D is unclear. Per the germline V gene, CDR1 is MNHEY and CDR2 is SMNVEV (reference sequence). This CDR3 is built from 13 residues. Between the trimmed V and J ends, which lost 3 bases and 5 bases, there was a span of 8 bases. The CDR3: CASSFLWDNEQFF. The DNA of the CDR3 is TGTGCCAGCAGTTTTCTGTGGGACAATGAGCAGTTCTTC.

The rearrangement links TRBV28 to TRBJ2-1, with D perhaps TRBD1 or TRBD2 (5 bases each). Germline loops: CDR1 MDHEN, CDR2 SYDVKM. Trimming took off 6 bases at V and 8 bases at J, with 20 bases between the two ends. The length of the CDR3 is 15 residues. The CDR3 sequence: CASRDTGLSYYEQFF. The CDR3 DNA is TGTGCCAGCAGGGACACTGGACTCTCTTACTATGAGCAGTTCTTC.

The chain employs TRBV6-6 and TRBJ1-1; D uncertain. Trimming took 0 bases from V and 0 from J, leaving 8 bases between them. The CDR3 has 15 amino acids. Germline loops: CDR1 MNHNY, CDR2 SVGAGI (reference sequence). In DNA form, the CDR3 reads TGTGCCAGCAGTTACTCCCAGGAGATGAACACTGAAGCTTTCTTT. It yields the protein CASSYSQEMNTEAFF.

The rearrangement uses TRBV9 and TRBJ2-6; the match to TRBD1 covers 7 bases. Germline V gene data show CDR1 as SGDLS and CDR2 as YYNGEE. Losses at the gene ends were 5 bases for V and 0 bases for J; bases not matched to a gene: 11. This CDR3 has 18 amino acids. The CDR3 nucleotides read TGTGCCAGCAGAAGCCGGGACAGTAAAGCCTCTGGGGCCAACGTCCTGACTTTC. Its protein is CASRSRDSKASGANVLTF.

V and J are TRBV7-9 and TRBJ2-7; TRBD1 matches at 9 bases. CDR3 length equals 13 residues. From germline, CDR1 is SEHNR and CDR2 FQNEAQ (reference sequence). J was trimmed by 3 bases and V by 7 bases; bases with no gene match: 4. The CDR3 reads CASNPGQGYEQYF. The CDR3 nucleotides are TGTGCCAGCAACCCGGGACAGGGCTACGAGCAGTACTTC.

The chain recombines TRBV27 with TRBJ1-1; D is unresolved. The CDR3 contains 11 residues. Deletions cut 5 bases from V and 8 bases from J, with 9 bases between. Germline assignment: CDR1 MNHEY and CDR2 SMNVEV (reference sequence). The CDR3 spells CASSSRLEAFF. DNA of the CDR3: TGTGCCAGCAGTAGTAGACTGGAAGCTTTCTTT.

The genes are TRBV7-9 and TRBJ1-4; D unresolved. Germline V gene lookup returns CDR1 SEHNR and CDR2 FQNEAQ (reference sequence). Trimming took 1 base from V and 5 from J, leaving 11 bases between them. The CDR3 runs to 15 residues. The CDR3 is CASSLEGLLNEKLFF. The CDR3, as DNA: TGTGCCAGCAGCTTAGAAGGGTTGCTAAATGAAAAACTGTTTTTT.

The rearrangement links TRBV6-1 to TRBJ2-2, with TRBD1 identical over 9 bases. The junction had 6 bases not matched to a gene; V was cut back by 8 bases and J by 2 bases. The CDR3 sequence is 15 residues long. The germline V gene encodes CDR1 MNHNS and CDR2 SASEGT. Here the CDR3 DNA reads TGTGCCAGCCGGACAGGGGCTTTCAACACCGGGGAGCTGTTTTTT. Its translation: CASRTGAFNTGELFF.

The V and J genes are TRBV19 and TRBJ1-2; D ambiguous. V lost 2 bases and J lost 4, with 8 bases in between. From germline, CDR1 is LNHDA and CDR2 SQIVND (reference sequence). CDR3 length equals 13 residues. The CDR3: CASSITAVYGYTF. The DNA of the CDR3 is TGTGCCAGTAGTATAACGGCAGTCTATGGCTACACCTTC.

In DNA form, the CDR3 reads TGTGCCAGCACTGGAAGCGAATACGAGCAGTACTTC. Protein: CASTGSEYEQYF. The V and J genes are TRBV2 and TRBJ2-7; the D is unclear. V was shortened by 7 bases and J by 4 bases, with 11 bases between the two germline ends. The CDR3 is 12 residues long. The germline V gene has CDR1 SNHLY and CDR2 FYNNEI.

The CDR3 region is CASSKRVVNYEQYF. The CDR3 nucleotides read TGTGCCAGCAGTAAGCGGGTTGTCAACTACGAGCAGTACTTC. The chain recombines TRBV6-5 with TRBJ2-7, with a tentative D call TRBD2 (6 bases). V lost 5 bases and J 3 bases, leaving 14 bases between the germline ends. Looked up from germline, CDR1 is MNHEY and CDR2 is SVGAGI. The CDR3 is made up of 14 amino acids.

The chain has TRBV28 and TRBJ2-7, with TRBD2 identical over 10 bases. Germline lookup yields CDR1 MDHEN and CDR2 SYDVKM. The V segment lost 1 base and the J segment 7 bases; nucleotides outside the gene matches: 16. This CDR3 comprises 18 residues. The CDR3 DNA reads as TGTGCCAGCAGTTTATCGGAAGGGATAGCGGGAGGTCCGGAAGAGCAGTACTTC. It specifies CASSLSEGIAGGPEEQYF.

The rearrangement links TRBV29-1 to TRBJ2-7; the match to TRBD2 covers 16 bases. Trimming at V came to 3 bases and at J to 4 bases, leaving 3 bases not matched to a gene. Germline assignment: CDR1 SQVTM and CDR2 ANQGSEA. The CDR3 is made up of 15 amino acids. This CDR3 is CSVEGLAGGPYEQYF. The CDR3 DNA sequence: TGCAGCGTTGAGGGACTAGCGGGAGGGCCTTACGAGCAGTACTTC.

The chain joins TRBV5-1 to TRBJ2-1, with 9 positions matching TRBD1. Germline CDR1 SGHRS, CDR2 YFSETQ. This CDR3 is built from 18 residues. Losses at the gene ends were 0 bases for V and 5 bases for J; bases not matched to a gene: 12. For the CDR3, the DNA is TGCGCCAGCAGCTTGGTGGACAGGGGTCTACTACTTAACAATGAGCAGTTCTTC. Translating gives CASSLVDRGLLLNNEQFF. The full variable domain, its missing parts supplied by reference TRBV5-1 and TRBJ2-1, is KAGVTQTPRYLIKTRGQQVTLSCSPISGHRSVSWYQQTPGQGLQFLFEYFSETQRNKGNFPGRFSGRQFSNSRSEMNVSTLELGDSALYLCASSLVDRGLLLNNEQFFGPGTRLTVL.

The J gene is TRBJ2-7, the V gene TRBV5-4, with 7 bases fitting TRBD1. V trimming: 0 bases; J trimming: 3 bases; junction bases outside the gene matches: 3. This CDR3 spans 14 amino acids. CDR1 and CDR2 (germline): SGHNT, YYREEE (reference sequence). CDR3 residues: CASSLGDRFYEQYF. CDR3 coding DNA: TGTGCCAGCAGCTTGGGGGACAGATTCTACGAGCAGTACTTC.

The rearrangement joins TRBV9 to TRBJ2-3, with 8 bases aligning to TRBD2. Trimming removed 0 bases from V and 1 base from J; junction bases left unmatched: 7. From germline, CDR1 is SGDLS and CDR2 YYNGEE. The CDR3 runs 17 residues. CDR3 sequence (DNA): TGTGCCAGCAGCGTAGATTGGGCGGGACTAGGCACAGATACGCAGTATTTT. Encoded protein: CASSVDWAGLGTDTQYF.

CDR3 DNA sequence: TGTGCCAGCAGTGGAGGACAGGGTGGTTCGGATCAGCCCCAGCATTTT. Translation gives CASSGGQGGSDQPQHF. V gene TRBV2 combines with J gene TRBJ1-5, with 8 bases fitting TRBD1. This CDR3 region has 16 residues. Germline V gene data show CDR1 as SNHLY and CDR2 as FYNNEI. J was trimmed by 5 bases and V by 4 bases; bases with no gene match: 10.

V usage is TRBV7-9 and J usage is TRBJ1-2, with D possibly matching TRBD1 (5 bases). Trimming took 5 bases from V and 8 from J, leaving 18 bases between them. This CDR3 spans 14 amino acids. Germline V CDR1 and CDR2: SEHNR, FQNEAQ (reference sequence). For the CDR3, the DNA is TGTGCCAGCAGCCCCGTGGGGCGGTTGGGAGGCTACACCTTC. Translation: CASSPVGRLGGYTF. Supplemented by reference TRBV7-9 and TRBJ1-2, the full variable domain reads DTGVSQNPRHKITKRGQNVTFRCDPISEHNRLYWYRQTLGQGPEFLTYFQNEAQLEKSRLLSDRFSAERPKGSFSTLEIQRTEQGDSAMYLCASSPVGRLGGYTFGSGTRLTVV.

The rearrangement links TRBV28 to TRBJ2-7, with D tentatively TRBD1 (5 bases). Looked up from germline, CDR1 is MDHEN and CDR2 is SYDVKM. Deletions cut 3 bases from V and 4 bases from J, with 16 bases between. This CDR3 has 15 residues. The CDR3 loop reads CASSLAPDISYEQYF. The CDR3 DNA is TGTGCCAGCAGTTTGGCCCCGGACATCTCGTACGAGCAGTACTTC. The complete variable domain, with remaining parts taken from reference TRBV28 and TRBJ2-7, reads DVKVTQSSRYLVKRTGEKVFLECVQDMDHENMFWYRQDPGLGLRLIYFSYDVKMKEKGDIPEGYSVSREKKERFSLILESASTNQTSMYLCASSLAPDISYEQYFGPGTRLTVT.

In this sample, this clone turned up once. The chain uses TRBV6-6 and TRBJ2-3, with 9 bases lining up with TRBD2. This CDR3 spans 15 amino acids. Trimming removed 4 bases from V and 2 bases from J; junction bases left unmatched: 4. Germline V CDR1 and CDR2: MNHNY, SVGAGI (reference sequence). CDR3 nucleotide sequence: TGTGCCAGCAGTTCGGGGACTAGCTACACAGATACGCAGTATTTT. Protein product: CASSSGTSYTDTQYF.